This T cell receptor (beta chain) stems from a study of PD-L1 blockade in urothelial cancer. Across the whole study: Patients initiated atezolizumab around 2014 at 1,200 mg intravenously every 3 weeks.

Spiking of synthetic TCR analog templates was performed in each PCR. Generated by immunoSEQ multiplex PCR, the TCRdb table keeps only in-frame clones and is missing some. Here the sample spans approximately 50,000 clones, roughly 82% being singletons. Findings of the study overall: Durable-benefit cases showed more tumor-associated blood clone expansion at 3 weeks.

Unmatched junction bases numbered 5, after V lost 8 bases and J lost 2 bases. The CDR3 totals 13 residues. CDR1 MNHEY and CDR2 SVGAGI come from the germline V gene. Time point meaning: pretreatment peripheral blood. For this clone: What it recognizes is unknown.

The receptor was derived from a man in his fifties or sixties with urothelial cancer. Here the sequenced sample was PBMCs, taken around atezolizumab (anti-PD-L1) treatment. The chain employs TRBV6-5 and TRBJ1-2; 7 positions agree with TRBD1. CDR3 sequence reads: CASRATGNYGYTF. CDR3 bases: TGTGCCAGCCGGGCGACAGGGAACTATGGCTACACCTTC.